The text below deals with one TCR beta chain. The antigen is not known. The CDR3 is 13 residues long. V lost 2 bases and J 4 bases, leaving 11 bases between the germline ends. In germline, CDR1 is GTSNPN, CDR2 SVGIG (reference sequence). The sample comes from a study of shared clonotypes between healthy human individuals. Across the study: Sampling drew on donors who were a couple of women and a few men aged 18 to 49.

Sequencing was performed with immunoSEQ multiplex PCR; in TCRdb, only in-frame clones are kept and a portion is missing. The data hold over a million clones, with around three quarters observed a single time. General observations from the study: Incomplete sequencing of sorted subsets was indicated by rarefaction despite large depth. Represented diversity (both genetic and exposure-history) was limited by the small number of donors.

Material: memory CD4+ T cells from PBMCs. Subset denoted: CD45RA-negative fraction. The gene calls are TRBV30 and TRBJ2-5, with D possibly matching TRBD1 (5 bases). The TCR sequence derives from a man between 18 and 29 years old in good health. Some clones in this sample may be carry-over from other donors' samples. The CDR3 here is CAWSQGTGETQYF. CDR3 nucleotides: TGTGCCTGGAGTCAGGGTACGGGAGAGACCCAGTACTTC.